Listed below are T cell receptor beta chains from one sample, sequenced in a study of response to subunit inactivated influenza vaccine. MiXCR was run by TCRdb on the RT-PCR reads, yielding one entry per CDR3 protein. The sample contains about 170,000 distinct CDR3 sequences, approximately 12% of which appear only once. These data are also associated with another study on T cells expressing NK-cell markers.

Sequences were derived from CD8+ T cells sorted from PBMCs, sampled roughly 12 days after vaccination. Source of these receptors: a man aged 45-60 years who received an inactivated influenza vaccine. CDR3s include the opening cysteine and the closing phenylalanine or tryptophan. D genes are given only for firm matches. Clone size is not always given. Where it is, it says once, few, many or a class for expanded clones.

-	TRBV6-1	11	TRBJ1-2	few	TGTGCCAGCAGGCAGAACTATGGCTACACCTTC	CASRQNYGYTF
-	TRBV24-1	13	TRBJ1-2	few	TGTGCCACCAGTGCGGACGGGGGGTATGGCTACACCTTC	CATSADGGYGYTF
TRBD2	TRBV7-9	15	TRBJ2-1	-	TGTGCCAGCAGCCCGGGGACTAGCGGGAAGGATGAGCAGTTCTTC	CASSPGTSGKDEQFF
-	TRBV6-1	15	TRBJ1-2	-	TGTGCCAGCACCTCCCTCAGGGGCGGAAACTATGGCTACACCTTC	CASTSLRGGNYGYTF
TRBD2	TRBV14	16	TRBJ2-1	-	TGTGCCAGCAGCCACCCCGGGACTAGCGCCCAGGATGGGCAGTTCTTC	CASSHPGTSAQDGQFF
-	TRBV11-2	16	TRBJ2-4	many	TGTGCCAGCAGCTTAACCAGTCCGGGACATCAAAACATTCAGTACTTC	CASSLTSPGHQNIQYF
-	TRBV6-1	11	TRBJ2-2	few	TGTGCCAGCCTTTACCCCGGGGAGCTGTTTTTT	CASLYPGELFF
-	TRBV28	16	TRBJ2-1	-	TGTGCCAGCAGTATCCCCGCTACTAAAACCTACAATGAGCAGTTCTTC	CASSIPATKTYNEQFF
TRBD2	TRBV20-1	17	TRBJ2-5	-	TGCAGTGCTAGAGCTGGACTAGCGGGGGGAATCCAAGAGACCCAGTACTTC	CSARAGLAGGIQETQYF
-	TRBV11-1	14	TRBJ2-1	-	TGTGCCAGCGGCTGGTCTCCCCAGGGCAATGAGCAGTTCTTC	CASGWSPQGNEQFF
-	TRBV5-6	13	TRBJ2-7	-	TGTGCCATCAGCCCCGGTCCCGGATTCCCGCAGTACTTC	CAISPGPGFPQYF
-	TRBV28	11	TRBJ1-1	many	TGTGCCAGCAGTTTAAGGCTCAAAGCTTTCTTT	CASSLRLKAFF
-	TRBV6-2/TRBV6-3	13	TRBJ2-1	few	TGTGCCAGCAGTTCGGGGGCTGTAAATGAGCAGTTCTTC	CASSSGAVNEQFF
-	TRBV6-2/TRBV6-3	14	TRBJ2-7	few	TGTGCCAGCAGCCTCCCGGGACGATGGTACGAGCAGTACTTC	CASSLPGRWYEQYF
-	TRBV28	14	TRBJ1-4	once	TGTGCCACATGGGCAGGGGTTTTCCATGAAAAACTGTTTTTT	CATWAGVFHEKLFF
TRBD1	TRBV2	15	TRBJ1-6	-	TGTGCCAGCGTCTCCGGGACAGGGCCAAATTCACCCCTCCACTTT	CASVSGTGPNSPLHF
-	TRBV7-9	15	TRBJ2-7	many	TGTGCCAGCAGCAGTCCTTCCGGGCGCCGCCACGAGCAGTACTTC	CASSSPSGRRHEQYF
-	TRBV27	15	TRBJ2-1	-	TGTGCCAGCAGTTTATTACAGGGTTCCTACAATGAGCAGTTCTTC	CASSLLQGSYNEQFF
-	TRBV7-9	14	TRBJ2-7	few	TGTGCCAGCAGCTTCCCCTGGCCTCGTTACGAGCAGTACTTC	CASSFPWPRYEQYF
-	TRBV7-9	12	TRBJ2-1	few	TGTGCCAGCAGCCCGGACCGCAATGAGCAGTTCTTC	CASSPDRNEQFF
-	TRBV7-2	15	TRBJ2-3	many	TGTGCCAGCAGCTTCGACGGACTTGGCACAGATACGCAGTATTTT	CASSFDGLGTDTQYF
-	TRBV10-3	13	TRBJ2-7	many	TGTGCCATCAGTGAGCCCTACGGGGTCGAGCAGTACTTC	CAISEPYGVEQYF
TRBD2	TRBV6-1	16	TRBJ2-2	-	TGTGCCAGCAAGGGGACTAGCGGGAAAAACACCGGGGAGCTGTTTTTT	CASKGTSGKNTGELFF
-	TRBV4-2	13	TRBJ2-1	many	TGTGCCAGCAGCCAAGAGGCTTATTATGAGCAGTTCTTC	CASSQEAYYEQFF
-	TRBV6-2/TRBV6-3	14	TRBJ2-6	few	TGTGCCAGCAGAACCCCCTCTGGGGCCAACGTCCTGACTTTC	CASRTPSGANVLTF
-	TRBV10-3	16	TRBJ1-4	-	TGTGCCATCAGCGCCCTTTGGGGGGTGACTAATGAAAAACTGTTTTTT	CAISALWGVTNEKLFF
TRBD1	TRBV7-6	15	TRBJ2-5	few	TGTGCCAGCAGCTTACAGGGGGCTTTCCAAGAGACCCAGTACTTC	CASSLQGAFQETQYF